The clone carrying this TCR beta chain appeared a few times. Its antigen is unidentified. Described treatment: 15 to 20 received Ad26.COV2.S at low or high dose, single or two shots; roughly five received placebo; per-sample allocation not given. On day 63 after the first injection, vaccine and placebo recipients gave samples. Boston provided a donor who was an adult aged 18-55 years. The data originate from a study of Ad26.COV2.S vaccination and SARS-CoV-2 variants. Study information: Among those in the COV1001 Ad26.COV2.S trial arm was the donor. Recipients of Ad26.COV2.S got it intramuscularly, once or twice 56 days apart. Overall study results and limits: Breadth of non-spike TCRs did not differ between vaccinees and placebo recipients.

Clones were sequenced by immunoSEQ multiplex PCR, and TCRdb holds only the in-frame ones, with some missing. The data show 510,000 or so clones, with around nine tenths seen just once and 9.5% to 15% held by the top ten. CDR3 length: 15 residues. V was shortened by 2 bases and J by 3 bases, with 13 bases between the two germline ends. Germline CDR1 and CDR2: MNHNS and SASEGT. The source of this sequence is a person aged 18-60 years who received the Ad26.COV2.S COVID-19 vaccine or a placebo. The V call is TRBV6-1, the J call TRBJ1-2, with D perhaps TRBD1 (5 bases). Material: peripheral blood, obtained in a trial of Ad26.COV2.S vaccine versus placebo. CDR3 sequence reads: CASSELEGPYYGYTF. CDR3 bases: TGTGCCAGCAGTGAATTGGAGGGGCCCTACTATGGCTACACCTTC.